The present entry profiles one TCR beta chain with its context. Germline values: CDR1 SGDLS, CDR2 YYNGEE. V was trimmed by 4 bases and J by 1 base, leaving 11 bases between them. The length of the CDR3 is 14 residues. Healthy bone marrow donors made up the cohort. Unrecorded immune exposure was likely among donors, who were nominally healthy when sampled. These data belong to a study of cytomegalovirus exposure and HLA in healthy donors. PCR primers comprised 60 Vbeta and 13 Jbeta primers. The table came from immunoSEQ multiplex PCR; TCRdb's copy has only in-frame clones and leaves some out. The repertoire holds around 140,000 clones, with about 78% as singletons.

Specimen: PBMCs. The sequence derives from a man aged 45-65 years in good health and CMV-seropositive. The J gene is TRBJ2-5, the V gene TRBV9, with TRBD1 as a possible D gene (6 bases). The CDR3 loop is CASSSQGLQETQYF. In DNA, the CDR3 is TGTGCCAGCAGCTCACAGGGCCTCCAAGAGACCCAGTACTTC.